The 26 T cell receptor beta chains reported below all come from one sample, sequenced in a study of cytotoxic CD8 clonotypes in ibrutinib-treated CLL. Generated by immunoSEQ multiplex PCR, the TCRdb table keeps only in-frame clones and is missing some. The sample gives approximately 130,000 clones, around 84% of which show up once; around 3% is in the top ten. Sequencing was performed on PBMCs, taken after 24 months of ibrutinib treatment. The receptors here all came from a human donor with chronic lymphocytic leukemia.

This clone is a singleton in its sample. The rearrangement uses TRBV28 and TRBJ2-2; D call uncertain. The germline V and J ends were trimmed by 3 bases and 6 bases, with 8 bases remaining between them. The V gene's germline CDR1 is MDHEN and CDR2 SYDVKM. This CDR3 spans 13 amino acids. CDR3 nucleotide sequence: TGTGCCAGCAGTTTCCAGGTCGCCGGGGAGCTGTTTTTT. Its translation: CASSFQVAGELFF. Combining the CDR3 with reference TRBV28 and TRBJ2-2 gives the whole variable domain DVKVTQSSRYLVKRTGEKVFLECVQDMDHENMFWYRQDPGLGLRLIYFSYDVKMKEKGDIPEGYSVSREKKERFSLILESASTNQTSMYLCASSFQVAGELFFGEGSRLTVL.

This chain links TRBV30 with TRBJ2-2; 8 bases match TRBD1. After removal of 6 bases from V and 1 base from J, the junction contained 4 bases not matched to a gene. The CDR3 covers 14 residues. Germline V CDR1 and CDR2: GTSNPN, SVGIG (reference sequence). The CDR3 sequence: CACPDRVNTGELFF. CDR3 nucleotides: TGTGCCTGCCCGGACAGGGTGAACACCGGGGAGCTGTTTTTT.

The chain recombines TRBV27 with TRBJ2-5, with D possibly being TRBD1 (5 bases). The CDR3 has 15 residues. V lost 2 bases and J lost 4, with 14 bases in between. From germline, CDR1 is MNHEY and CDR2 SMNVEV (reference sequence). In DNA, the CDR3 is TGTGCCAGCAGTTTAGCAGGGTTAAGGTCAGAGACCCAGTACTTC. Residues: CASSLAGLRSETQYF.

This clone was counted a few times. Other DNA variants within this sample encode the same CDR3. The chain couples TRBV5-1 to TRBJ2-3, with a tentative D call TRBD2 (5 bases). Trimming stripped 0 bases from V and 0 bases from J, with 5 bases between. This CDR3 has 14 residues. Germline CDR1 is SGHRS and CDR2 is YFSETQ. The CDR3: CASSLAGSTDTQYF. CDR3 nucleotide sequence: TGCGCCAGCAGCTTGGCGGGGAGCACAGATACGCAGTATTTT.

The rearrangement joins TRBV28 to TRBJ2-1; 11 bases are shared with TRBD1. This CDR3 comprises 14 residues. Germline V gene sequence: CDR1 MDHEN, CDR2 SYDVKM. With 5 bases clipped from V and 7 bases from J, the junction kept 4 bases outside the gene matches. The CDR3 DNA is TGTGCCAGCAGTGCGGACAGGGGGCAAAATGAGCAGTTCTTC. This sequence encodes CASSADRGQNEQFF.

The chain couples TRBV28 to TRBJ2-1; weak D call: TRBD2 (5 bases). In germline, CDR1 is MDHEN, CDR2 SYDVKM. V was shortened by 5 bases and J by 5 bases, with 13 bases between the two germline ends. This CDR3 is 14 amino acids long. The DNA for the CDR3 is TGTGCCAGCAGTCTTCCGTGGGGAGACAATGAGCAGTTCTTC. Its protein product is CASSLPWGDNEQFF.

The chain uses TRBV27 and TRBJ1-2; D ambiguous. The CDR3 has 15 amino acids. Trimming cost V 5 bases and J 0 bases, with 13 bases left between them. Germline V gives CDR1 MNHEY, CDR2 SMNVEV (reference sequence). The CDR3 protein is CASSARHNTNYGYTF. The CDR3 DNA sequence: TGTGCCAGCAGTGCACGACATAATACTAACTATGGCTACACCTTC.

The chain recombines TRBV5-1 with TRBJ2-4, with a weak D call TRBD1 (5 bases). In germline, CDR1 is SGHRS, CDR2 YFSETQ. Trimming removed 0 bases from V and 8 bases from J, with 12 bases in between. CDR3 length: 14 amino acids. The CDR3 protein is CASSLDGAQDIQYF. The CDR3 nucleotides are TGCGCCAGCAGCTTGGATGGGGCCCAGGACATTCAGTACTTC.

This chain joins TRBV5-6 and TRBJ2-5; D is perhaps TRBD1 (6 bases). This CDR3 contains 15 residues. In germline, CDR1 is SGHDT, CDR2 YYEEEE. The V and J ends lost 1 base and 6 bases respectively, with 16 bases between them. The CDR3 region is CASSLSGGYAKTQYF. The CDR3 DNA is TGTGCCAGCAGCTTGTCTGGGGGCTACGCGAAGACCCAGTACTTC.

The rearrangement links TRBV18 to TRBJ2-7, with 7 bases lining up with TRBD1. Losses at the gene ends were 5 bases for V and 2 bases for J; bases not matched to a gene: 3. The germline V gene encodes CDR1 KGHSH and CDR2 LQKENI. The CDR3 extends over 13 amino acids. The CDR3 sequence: CASSGQGAYEQYF. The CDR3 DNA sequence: TGTGCCAGCTCAGGGCAGGGGGCCTACGAGCAGTACTTC.

CDR3 DNA: TGTGCCATCGCGGATGGCGACGAGCAGTACTTC. Amino acid sequence: CAIADGDEQYF. This rearrangement joins TRBV10-3 to TRBJ2-7; D is uncertain. V was trimmed by 8 bases and J by 5 bases, leaving 10 bases between them. The CDR3 runs 11 residues. Germline lookup yields CDR1 ENHRY and CDR2 SYGVKD.

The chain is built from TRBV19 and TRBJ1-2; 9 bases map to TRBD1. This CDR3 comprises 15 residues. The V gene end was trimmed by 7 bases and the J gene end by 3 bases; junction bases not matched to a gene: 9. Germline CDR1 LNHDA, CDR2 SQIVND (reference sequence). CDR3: CASTDPTGGDYGYTF. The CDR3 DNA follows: TGTGCCAGTACCGATCCTACAGGGGGCGACTATGGCTACACCTTC.

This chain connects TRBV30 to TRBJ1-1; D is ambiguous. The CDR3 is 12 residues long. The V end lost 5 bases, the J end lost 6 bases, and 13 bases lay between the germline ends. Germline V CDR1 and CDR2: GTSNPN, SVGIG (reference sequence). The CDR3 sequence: CAWSRGWAEAFF. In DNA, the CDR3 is TGTGCCTGGTCCCGAGGGTGGGCTGAAGCTTTCTTT.

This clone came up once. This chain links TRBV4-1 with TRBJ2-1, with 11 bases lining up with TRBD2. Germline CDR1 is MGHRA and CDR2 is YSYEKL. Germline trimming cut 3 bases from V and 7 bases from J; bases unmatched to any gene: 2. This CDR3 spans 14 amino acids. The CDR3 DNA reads TGCGCCAGCAGCCACCGACTAGCGGGGAATGAGCAGTTCTTC. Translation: CASSHRLAGNEQFF.

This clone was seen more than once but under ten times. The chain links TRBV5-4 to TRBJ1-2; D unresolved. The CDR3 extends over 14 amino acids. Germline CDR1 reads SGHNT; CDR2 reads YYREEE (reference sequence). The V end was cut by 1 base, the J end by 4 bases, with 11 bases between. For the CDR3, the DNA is TGTGCCAGCAGCTTGAAGGGCCAGGCCTATGGCTACACCTTC. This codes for CASSLKGQAYGYTF. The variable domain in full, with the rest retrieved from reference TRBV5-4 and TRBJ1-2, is ETGVTQSPTHLIKTRGQQVTLRCSSQSGHNTVSWYQQALGQGPQFIFQYYREEENGRGNFPPRFSGLQFPNYSSELNVNALELDDSALYLCASSLKGQAYGYTFGSGTRLTVV.

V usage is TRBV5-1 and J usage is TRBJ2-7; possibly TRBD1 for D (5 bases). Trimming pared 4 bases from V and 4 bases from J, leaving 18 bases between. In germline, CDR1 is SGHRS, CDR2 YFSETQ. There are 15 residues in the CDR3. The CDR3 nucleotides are TGCGCCAGCAGCCCCGGAGCAGGGCTCCCTTACGAGCAGTACTTC. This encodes CASSPGAGLPYEQYF.

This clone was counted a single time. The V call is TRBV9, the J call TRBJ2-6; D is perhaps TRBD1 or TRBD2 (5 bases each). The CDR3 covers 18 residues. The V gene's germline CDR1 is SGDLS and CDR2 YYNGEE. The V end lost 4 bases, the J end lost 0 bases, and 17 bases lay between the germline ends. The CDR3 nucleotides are TGTGCCAGCAGCCCACCGGGACGGGTCAGCTCTGGGGCCAACGTCCTGACTTTC. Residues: CASSPPGRVSSGANVLTF. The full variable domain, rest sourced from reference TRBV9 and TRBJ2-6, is DSGVTQTPKHLITATGQRVTLRCSPRSGDLSVYWYQQSLDQGLQFLIQYYNGEERAKGNILERFSAQQFPDLHSELNLSSLELGDSALYFCASSPPGRVSSGANVLTFGAGSRLTVL.

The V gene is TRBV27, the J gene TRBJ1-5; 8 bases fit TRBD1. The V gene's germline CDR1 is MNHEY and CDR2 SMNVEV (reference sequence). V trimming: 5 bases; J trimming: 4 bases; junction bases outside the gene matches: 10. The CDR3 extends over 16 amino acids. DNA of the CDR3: TGTGCCAGCAGTCCCACCCCGGACAGGGTAAATCAGCCCCAGCATTTT. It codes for CASSPTPDRVNQPQHF.

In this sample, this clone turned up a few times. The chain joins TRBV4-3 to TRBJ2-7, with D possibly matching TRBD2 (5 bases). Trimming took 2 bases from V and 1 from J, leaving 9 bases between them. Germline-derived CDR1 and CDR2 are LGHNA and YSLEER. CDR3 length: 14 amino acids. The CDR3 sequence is CASSQLPGSYEQYF. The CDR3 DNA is TGCGCCAGCAGCCAACTCCCGGGGTCCTACGAGCAGTACTTC.

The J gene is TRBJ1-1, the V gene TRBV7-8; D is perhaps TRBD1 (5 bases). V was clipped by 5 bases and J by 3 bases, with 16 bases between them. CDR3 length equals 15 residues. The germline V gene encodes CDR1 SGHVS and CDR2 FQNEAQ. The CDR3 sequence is CASSPRQSPDTEAFF. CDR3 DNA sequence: TGTGCCAGCAGCCCACGACAGTCCCCGGACACTGAAGCTTTCTTT.

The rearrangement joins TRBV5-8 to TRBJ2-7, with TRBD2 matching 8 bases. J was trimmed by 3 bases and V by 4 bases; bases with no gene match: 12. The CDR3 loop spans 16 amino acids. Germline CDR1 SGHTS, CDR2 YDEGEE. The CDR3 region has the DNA TGTGCCAGCAGCGGCCTGGTCAGCGGGGGTTTCTACGAGCAGTACTTC. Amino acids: CASSGLVSGGFYEQYF.

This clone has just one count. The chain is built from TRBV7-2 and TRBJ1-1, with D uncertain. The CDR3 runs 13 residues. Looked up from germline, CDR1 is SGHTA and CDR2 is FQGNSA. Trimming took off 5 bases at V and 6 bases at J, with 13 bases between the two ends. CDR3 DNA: TGTGCCAGCAGCAAAACCCTATTAGCTGAAGCTTTCTTT. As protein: CASSKTLLAEAFF.

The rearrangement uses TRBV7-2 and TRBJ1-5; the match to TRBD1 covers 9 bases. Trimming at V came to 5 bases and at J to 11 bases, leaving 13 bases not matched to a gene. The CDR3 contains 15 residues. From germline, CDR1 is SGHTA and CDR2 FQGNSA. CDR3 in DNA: TGTGCCAGCAGCAAGAACACGGGACAGGGCTCGTCCCAGCATTTT. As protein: CASSKNTGQGSSQHF.

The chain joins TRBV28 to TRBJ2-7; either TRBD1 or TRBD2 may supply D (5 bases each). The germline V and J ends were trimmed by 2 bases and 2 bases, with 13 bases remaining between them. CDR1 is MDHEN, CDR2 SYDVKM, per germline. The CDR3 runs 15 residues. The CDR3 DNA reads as TGTGCCAGCAGTTTAGGGTCCCAGGGAGCCTACGAGCAGTACTTC. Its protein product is CASSLGSQGAYEQYF.

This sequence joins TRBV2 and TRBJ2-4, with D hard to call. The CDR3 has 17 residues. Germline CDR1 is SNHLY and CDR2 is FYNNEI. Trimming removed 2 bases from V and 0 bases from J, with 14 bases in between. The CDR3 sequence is CASSEKYSRLAKNIQYF. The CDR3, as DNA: TGTGCCAGCAGTGAAAAGTACAGTCGACTAGCCAAAAACATTCAGTACTTC.

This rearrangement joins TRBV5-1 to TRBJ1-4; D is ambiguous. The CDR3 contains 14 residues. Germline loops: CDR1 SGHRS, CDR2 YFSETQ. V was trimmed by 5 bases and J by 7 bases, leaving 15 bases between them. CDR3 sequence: CASSRGPEGEKLFF. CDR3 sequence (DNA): TGCGCCAGCAGTAGAGGGCCGGAGGGTGAAAAACTGTTTTTT.